This entry lists 23 T cell receptor beta chains sequenced from one sample in a study of T cells in Graves' hyperthyroidism and ophthalmopathy. TCR beta CDR3 regions were amplified from RNA. An initial round of RT-PCR targeting the TCR CDR3 relied on the HTBI primer set. TCRdb ran MiXCR on the multiplex PCR reads and lists one entry per CDR3 protein. This sample carries 30,000 to 40,000 distinct CDR3 sequences, 52% of them seen once, and the ten largest clones take under 20%. The specimen sequenced was blood. The source of these receptors is a man aged 40-50 years with Graves' ophthalmopathy.

This clonotype appeared many times. The V and J genes are TRBV4-1 and TRBJ1-1; no firm D call. The CDR3 is 13 amino acids. The ends were cut back, 0 bases at V and 1 base at J, with 3 bases in the middle. In germline, CDR1 is MGHRA, CDR2 YSYEKL. CDR3 in amino acids: CASSQEPNTEAFF. In nucleotides, the CDR3 is TGCGCCAGCAGCCAAGAACCGAACACTGAAGCTTTCTTT.

The DNA for the CDR3 is TGTGCCAGCCCCCGGCCAAGCTCCTACAATGAGCAGTTCTTC. Translating gives CASPRPSSYNEQFF. The chain is built from TRBV2 and TRBJ2-1; no firm D call. Germline CDR1 is SNHLY and CDR2 is FYNNEI. The V gene lost 8 bases and the J gene lost 0 bases, with 11 bases spanning the gap. This CDR3 is 14 amino acids long.

This clonotype was seen ten or more times. The gene calls are TRBV28 and TRBJ2-1; tentatively, D is TRBD2 (6 bases). The length of the CDR3 is 16 residues. Germline CDR1 and CDR2: MDHEN and SYDVKM. Trimming stripped 7 bases from V and 3 bases from J, with 19 bases between. The DNA for the CDR3 is TGTGCCAGCACGGGGGTCCGGGGACGGGACTACAATGAGCAGTTCTTC. Translation gives CASTGVRGRDYNEQFF.

The V and J genes are TRBV20-1 and TRBJ1-2, with 10 bases fitting TRBD1. There are 11 residues in the CDR3. Germline trimming cut 7 bases from V and 7 bases from J; bases unmatched to any gene: 3. Germline CDR1 and CDR2: DFQATT and SNEGSKA (reference sequence). DNA of the CDR3: TGCAGTGGGGACAGGGGAACTGGCTACACCTTC. Protein product: CSGDRGTGYTF.

This clonotype has at least ten counts. This chain joins TRBV28 and TRBJ2-7; D perhaps matches TRBD2 (5 bases). There are 14 residues in the CDR3. The germline gives CDR1 MDHEN, CDR2 SYDVKM. The V end lost 2 bases, the J end lost 1 base, and 9 bases lay between the germline ends. CDR3 loop: CASSLNRGSYEQYF. DNA for the CDR3: TGTGCCAGCAGTTTAAATAGAGGGTCCTACGAGCAGTACTTC.

V is TRBV5-1 and J is TRBJ1-1; D perhaps matches TRBD1 (6 bases). V was pared by 3 bases and J by 4 bases, with 10 bases between. CDR3 size: 13 residues. Germline V gene lookup returns CDR1 SGHRS and CDR2 YFSETQ. For the CDR3, the DNA is TGCGCCAGCAGCTGGACAGTAGGCACTGAAGCTTTCTTT. Its protein product is CASSWTVGTEAFF. The variable domain in full, completed from reference TRBV5-1 and TRBJ1-1, reads KAGVTQTPRYLIKTRGQQVTLSCSPISGHRSVSWYQQTPGQGLQFLFEYFSETQRNKGNFPGRFSGRQFSNSRSEMNVSTLELGDSALYLCASSWTVGTEAFFGQGTRLTVV.

This clonotype was detected many times. This chain links TRBV5-4 with TRBJ2-6; 7 bases match TRBD1. J was trimmed by 2 bases and V by 4 bases; bases with no gene match: 3. The CDR3 totals 15 residues. In germline, CDR1 is SGHNT, CDR2 YYREEE (reference sequence). The CDR3 sequence: CASSPGTAGANVLTF. The CDR3 DNA reads as TGTGCCAGCAGCCCAGGGACAGCTGGGGCCAACGTCCTGACTTTC.

On this clonotype itself: As the CDR3 is not closed by the conserved phenylalanine or tryptophan, this likely results from a read error. J is TRBJ2-2 and V is TRBV5-1; D gene unclear. CDR1 and CDR2 (germline): SGHRS, YFSETQ. Trimming stripped 0 bases from V and 4 bases from J, with 10 bases between. The CDR3 sequence is 15 residues long. The CDR3 here is CASSLVQTSTGELFL. CDR3 bases: TGCGCCAGCAGCTTGGTCCAGACGAGCACCGGGGAGCTGTTTCTT.

There are many counts of this clonotype. The genes are TRBV5-4 and TRBJ2-7; 9 positions agree with TRBD2. Germline assignment: CDR1 SGHNT and CDR2 YYREEE (reference sequence). Unmatched junction bases numbered 6, after V lost 2 bases and J lost 3 bases. The CDR3 runs to 15 residues. The CDR3 DNA follows: TGTGCCAGCAGCTTTCCTGCGGGAGGGGTCTACGAGCAGTACTTC. It codes for CASSFPAGGVYEQYF.

The CDR3 DNA sequence: TGCGCCAGCAGGGAAGCCGAGACCCAGTACTTC. Protein: CASREAETQYF. The rearrangement links TRBV5-1 to TRBJ2-5; D uncertain. The CDR3 sequence is 11 residues long. Germline loops: CDR1 SGHRS, CDR2 YFSETQ. Trimming left V 5 bases short and J 5 bases short, with 7 bases between.

In regard to this clonotype: The junction differs from germline at one of its ends, possibly a read error. J is TRBJ1-1 and V is TRBV19, with D possibly TRBD1 on 5 matching bases. The germline V gene has CDR1 LNHDA and CDR2 SQIVND (reference sequence). The CDR3 contains 14 residues. As DNA, the CDR3 is TGTGCCAGTAAAAACGGGGGTGGTGAAACTGAAGCCTTCTTT. It yields the protein CASKNGGGETEAFF.

This chain joins TRBV19 and TRBJ2-3; tentative D call: TRBD2 (7 bases). The CDR3 contains 16 residues. V gave up 3 bases and J gave up 0 bases, with 13 bases separating them. The germline gives CDR1 LNHDA, CDR2 SQIVND (reference sequence). The CDR3 region is CASSMGAGASTDTQYF. In DNA, the CDR3 is TGTGCCAGTAGTATGGGGGCGGGAGCTAGCACAGATACGCAGTATTTT.

The chain uses TRBV4-2 and TRBJ1-2; D gene ambiguous. CDR3 length: 13 amino acids. V lost 3 bases, J lost 12 bases, and 17 bases lay in between. Germline V gene data show CDR1 as LGHNA and CDR2 as YNFKEQ. CDR3 loop: CASSQEDRSGNTF. The CDR3 coding sequence is TGTGCCAGCAGCCAGGAGGACCGCTCTGGAAACACCTTC.

By share, this clonotype ranks as medium-sized (0.01 to 0.1%). The chain is built from TRBV10-2 and TRBJ2-7, with TRBD2 as a possible D gene (6 bases). V was cut by 8 bases and J by 6 bases, with 8 bases left in between. The CDR3 contains 10 residues. Germline V gives CDR1 WSHSY, CDR2 SAAADI. CDR3 DNA: TGCGCCAGCGGGGGACTCGAGCAGTACTTC. This sequence encodes CASGGLEQYF.

This clonotype occurred many times. This chain links TRBV7-3 with TRBJ2-2; 8 bases agree with TRBD2. This CDR3 contains 16 residues. J gave up 0 bases and V 6 bases, and 6 bases lay outside the gene matches. CDR1 is SGHTA, CDR2 FQGTGA, per germline. The CDR3 loop is CASRPRAGANTGELFF. Here the CDR3 DNA reads TGTGCCAGCAGACCAAGAGCGGGGGCGAACACCGGGGAGCTGTTTTTT.

The rearrangement uses TRBV19 and TRBJ2-1, with TRBD1 matching 11 bases. The CDR3 is 16 residues long. Germline loops: CDR1 LNHDA, CDR2 SQIVND (reference sequence). The trim removed 5 bases at V and 7 bases at J, leaving 10 bases unmatched. CDR3 region: CASSSSGTGGRNEQFF. Written as DNA, the CDR3 is TGTGCCAGTAGTTCGTCCGGGACAGGGGGTAGGAATGAGCAGTTCTTC.

V and J are TRBV5-1 and TRBJ1-1, with D tentatively TRBD1 (5 bases). Trimming cost V 3 bases and J 5 bases, with 11 bases left between them. CDR1 and CDR2 from the germline V gene are SGHRS and YFSETQ. The CDR3 consists of 13 residues. This CDR3 reads CASSSEGWTEAFF. CDR3 DNA sequence: TGCGCCAGCAGCTCTGAGGGGTGGACTGAAGCTTTCTTT. Full variable domain (missing parts from reference TRBV5-1 and TRBJ1-1): KAGVTQTPRYLIKTRGQQVTLSCSPISGHRSVSWYQQTPGQGLQFLFEYFSETQRNKGNFPGRFSGRQFSNSRSEMNVSTLELGDSALYLCASSSEGWTEAFFGQGTRLTVV.

The J gene is TRBJ2-3, the V gene TRBV7-2; tentatively, D is TRBD2 (5 bases). Trimming cost V 3 bases and J 13 bases, with 11 bases left between them. The CDR3 runs 11 residues. From germline, CDR1 is SGHTA and CDR2 FQGNSA. For the CDR3, the DNA is TGTGCCAGCAGCTTCGGGGTTCGCGAGTATTTT. Translated, it gives CASSFGVREYF.

The chain recombines TRBV10-3 with TRBJ1-5; 10 bases line up with TRBD1. With V trimmed by 2 bases and J by 6 bases, 4 bases remained unmatched. CDR1 is ENHRY, CDR2 SYGVKD, per germline. The CDR3 runs to 15 residues. DNA of the CDR3: TGTGCCATCAGTGAGGACAGGGGGCTCGTTCAGCCCCAGCATTTT. This encodes CAISEDRGLVQPQHF.

The rearrangement joins TRBV29-1 to TRBJ2-2, with TRBD2 as a possible D gene (5 bases). V was pared by 4 bases and J by 2 bases, with 14 bases between. The CDR3 has 15 residues. Germline lookup yields CDR1 SQVTM and CDR2 ANQGSEA. CDR3: CSVVLGPANTGELFF. CDR3 nucleotides: TGCAGCGTTGTACTAGGACCCGCAAACACCGGGGAGCTGTTTTTT.

Comment on this clonotype: Relative to the germline gene, one junction end is altered; a read error may explain this. The chain combines TRBV20-1 with TRBJ2-6, with D possibly being TRBD1 (6 bases). The CDR3 is 14 amino acids. Germline V gives CDR1 DFQATT, CDR2 SNEGSKA (reference sequence). This chain's CDR3 is CSAIFVAGANVLTF. Here the CDR3 DNA reads TGCAGTGCTATTTTCGTCGCAGGGGCCAACGTCCTGACCTTC.

Concerning this clonotype: Relative to the germline gene, one junction end is altered; a read error may explain this. The chain recombines TRBV25-1 with TRBJ1-2; 7 positions agree with TRBD1. The CDR3 has 15 amino acids. Germline loops: CDR1 MGHDK, CDR2 SYGVNS. The CDR3 nucleotides are TGTGCCAGCAGTGAATATATGGGGGACAGCACCGGCTACACGTTC. Residues: CASSEYMGDSTGYTF.

This chain links TRBV7-2 with TRBJ2-1; 7 nucleotides line up with TRBD1. J was trimmed by 12 bases and V by 5 bases; bases with no gene match: 4. CDR3 length equals 11 residues. CDR1 SGHTA and CDR2 FQGNSA come from the germline V gene. CDR3 DNA: TGTGCCAGCAGCCAGCGACAGGGGCAGTTCTTC. This translates into CASSQRQGQFF.